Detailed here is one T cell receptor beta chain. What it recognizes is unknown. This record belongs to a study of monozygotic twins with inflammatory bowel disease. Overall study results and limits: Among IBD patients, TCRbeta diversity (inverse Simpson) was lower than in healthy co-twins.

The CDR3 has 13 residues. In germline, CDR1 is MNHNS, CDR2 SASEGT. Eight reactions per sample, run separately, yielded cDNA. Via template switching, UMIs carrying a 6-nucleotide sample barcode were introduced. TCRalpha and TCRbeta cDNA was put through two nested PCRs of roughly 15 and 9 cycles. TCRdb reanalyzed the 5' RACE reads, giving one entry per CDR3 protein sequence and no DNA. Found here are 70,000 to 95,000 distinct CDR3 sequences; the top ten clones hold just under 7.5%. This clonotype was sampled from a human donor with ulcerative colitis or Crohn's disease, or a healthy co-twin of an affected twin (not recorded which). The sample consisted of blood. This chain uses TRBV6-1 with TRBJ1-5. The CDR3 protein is CASSEEPRWSQHF.